These T cell receptor beta chains were read from a single sample in a study of cytomegalovirus exposure and HLA in healthy donors. The protocol was immunoSEQ multiplex PCR, while the TCRdb copy is restricted to in-frame clones and leaves out a portion. The sample lists 150,000 to 200,000 clones, roughly four fifths occurring once. The source material was PBMCs. These receptors were obtained from a woman between 40 and 55 years old in good health and CMV-seronegative. CDR3s include the opening cysteine and the closing phenylalanine or tryptophan. Each record gives: clone size, V gene, D gene, J gene, CDR3 DNA, CDR3 protein. A D gene is named only where the DNA matches it firmly. Clone sizes are given selectively: once, few, many, or a class where the clone is expanded.

.	TRBV6-1	.	TRBJ2-5	TGTGCCAGCAGTTTTCTAGGGTTCACGGGGGAGACCCAGTACTTC	CASSFLGFTGETQYF
few	TRBV11-3	TRBD2	TRBJ2-7	TGTGCCAGCAGCTTGACTAGCGAATACGAGCAGTACTTC	CASSLTSEYEQYF
.	TRBV29-1	TRBD2	TRBJ2-5	TGCAGCGTTGAGGGACCGGGACTACCACAAGAGACCCAGTACTTC	CSVEGPGLPQETQYF
.	TRBV7-9	.	TRBJ1-1	TGTGCCAGCAGCTCCCTTTTTAGCGCCATCCCTCGGGACACTGAAGCTTTCTTT	CASSSLFSAIPRDTEAFF
.	TRBV6-1	TRBD2	TRBJ2-5	TGTGCCAGCAGGCTCACCGGGACTAACCAAGAGACCCAGTACTTC	CASRLTGTNQETQYF
.	TRBV11-2	TRBD1	TRBJ1-1	TGTGCCAGCAGCCCGAACCCTGGGACAGGGAACACTGAAGCTTTCTTT	CASSPNPGTGNTEAFF
.	TRBV7-2	TRBD1	TRBJ2-5	TGTGCCAGCAGCACCCGGACAGGGTTAGGGGAGACCCAGTACTTC	CASSTRTGLGETQYF
.	TRBV7-6	TRBD1	TRBJ1-2	TGTGCCAGCAGCCCGACAGGGAAGGGCTATGGCTACACCTTC	CASSPTGKGYGYTF
.	TRBV5-1	TRBD2	TRBJ2-7	TGCGCCAGCAGCTTAGCGGGAATGGTCTACGAGCAGTACTTC	CASSLAGMVYEQYF
.	TRBV29-1	.	TRBJ1-5	TGCAGCGTTGGTGACTACAGGGCCCAGCCCCAGCATTTT	CSVGDYRAQPQHF
.	TRBV5-1	.	TRBJ2-2	TGCGCCAGCAGCGGGGGCGGAACGAACACCGGGGAGCTGTTTTTT	CASSGGGTNTGELFF
.	TRBV27	TRBD2	TRBJ2-7	TGTGCCAGCAGTCCCGGGACTAGCGGGAGAAGGGACGAGCAGTACTTC	CASSPGTSGRRDEQYF
few	TRBV4-1	.	TRBJ2-5	TGCGCCAGCAGCCAATCCCCGACAGAACAAGAGACCCAGTACTTC	CASSQSPTEQETQYF
.	TRBV5-1	TRBD2	TRBJ2-7	TGCGCCAGCAGCTTGGTAGCTAGCGGTGGGTACGAGCAGTACTTC	CASSLVASGGYEQYF
.	TRBV5-1	TRBD1	TRBJ2-5	TGCGCCAGCAGCTTGGGGACCAGGGGGGAGACCCAGTACTTC	CASSLGTRGETQYF
few	TRBV28	TRBD1	TRBJ1-5	TGTGCCAGCAGCCGCGGCAAGGGACCCGGGACAGGGAGGGAGCCCCAGCATTTT	CASSRGKGPGTGREPQHF
.	TRBV29-1	TRBD1	TRBJ2-1	TGCAGCGTTGCCGGGACAGGGTTCAATGAGCAGTTCTTC	CSVAGTGFNEQFF
.	TRBV6-6	.	TRBJ1-1	TGTGCCAGCAGTTCCAGGGAAAACACTGAAGCTTTCTTT	CASSSRENTEAFF
.	TRBV5-4	.	TRBJ2-1	TGTGCCAGCACCTACAGGGATTGGAACAATGAGCAGTTCTTC	CASTYRDWNNEQFF
.	TRBV4-2	.	TRBJ2-3	TGTGCCAGCAGCCAAGATAGGCGGACAGATACGCAGTATTTT	CASSQDRRTDTQYF
.	TRBV29-1	.	TRBJ2-2	TGCAGCGTTATATCTGACACCGGGGAGCTGTTTTTT	CSVISDTGELFF
.	TRBV2	TRBD1	TRBJ1-5	TGTGCCAGCAGAAGCGACAGGGTTCAGCCCCAGCATTTT	CASRSDRVQPQHF
few	TRBV2	TRBD1	TRBJ1-5	TGTGCCAGCATCCAGGACAGGCCGGGGACTCAGCCCCAGCATTTT	CASIQDRPGTQPQHF
.	TRBV5-1	.	TRBJ1-4	TGCGCCAGCAGCGGAAGACCCGGAGGGGATGAAAAACTGTTTTTT	CASSGRPGGDEKLFF
.	TRBV25-1	.	TRBJ2-7	TGTGCCAGCAGTGATAGCAGGGGCGAGCAGTACTTC	CASSDSRGEQYF
.	TRBV9	.	TRBJ2-7	TGTGCCAGCAGCCCCAGGACTGAATCCTACGAGCAGTACTTC	CASSPRTESYEQYF
.	TRBV9	.	TRBJ1-1	TGTGCCAGCAGCTATTCAACCTCAGGGACTGAAGCTTTCTTT	CASSYSTSGTEAFF
once	TRBV29-1	.	TRBJ2-1	TGCAGCGTTCGACCTCGGGGCAATGAGCAGTTCTTC	CSVRPRGNEQFF
.	TRBV6-5	.	TRBJ1-1	TGTGCCAGCAGGCCCTCGGGGGGGACTGAAGCTTTCTTT	CASRPSGGTEAFF
once	TRBV5-1	.	TRBJ2-1	TGCGCCAGCAGCCGCAGCGGATCGAATGAGCAGTTCTTC	CASSRSGSNEQFF
.	TRBV30	.	TRBJ2-7	TGTGCCTGGACCCCCGCGGGTTCCTCCTACGAGCAGTACTTC	CAWTPAGSSYEQYF
.	TRBV11-3	TRBD2	TRBJ2-5	TGTGCCAGCAGCCGAGGAGTGGGCGGGAGCCGGGAGACCCAGTACTTC	CASSRGVGGSRETQYF
.	TRBV9	TRBD2	TRBJ2-1	TGTGCCAGCAGCGTAGCTAGCGGGACCGTCAATGAGCAGTTCTTC	CASSVASGTVNEQFF
.	TRBV5-1	TRBD2	TRBJ2-3	TGCGCCAGCAGCTTGGGGAGCGGGGGTAGCACAGATACGCAGTATTTT	CASSLGSGGSTDTQYF
.	TRBV6-1	TRBD1	TRBJ2-1	TGTGCCAGCAGTGAACGTAAAGGGGGGACAGGTCTGCGAGGCGGGCAGTTCTTC	CASSERKGGTGLRGGQFF
.	TRBV27	TRBD1	TRBJ2-1	TGTGCCAGCAGTTTAAGGAACCAATTGGACAGGGGATACAATGAGCAGTTCTTC	CASSLRNQLDRGYNEQFF
.	TRBV27	.	TRBJ1-3	TGTGCCAGCAGTTGGGAGAACAGTCTCTCTGGAAACACCATATATTTT	CASSWENSLSGNTIYF
.	TRBV6-5	TRBD1	TRBJ2-1	TGTGCCAGCAGCAGGGACAGGGGTGGAAATGAGCAGTTCTTC	CASSRDRGGNEQFF
.	TRBV30	.	TRBJ1-1	TGTGCCTGGAGTTCCGGTCGGAACACTGAAGCTTTCTTT	CAWSSGRNTEAFF
.	TRBV6-5	TRBD2	TRBJ2-1	TGTGCCAGCAGTTATAGCGGGAGCATTCTTGAGCAGTTCTTC	CASSYSGSILEQFF
.	TRBV6-5	.	TRBJ2-7	TGTGCCAGCAGTTCCACAGCATTAACCTACGAGCAGTACTTC	CASSSTALTYEQYF
few	TRBV12-2	.	TRBJ1-1	TGTGCAAGTCGCTTAGTGGGGCACAGGGTAAGGGGTGATTCGAACACTGAAGCTTTCTTT	CASRLVGHRVRGDSNTEAFF